There are many counts of the clone carrying this T cell receptor (beta chain). Its target is unknown. Template material for amplifying TCR beta CDR3 regions consisted of RNA transcripts. Researchers ran a first-round RT-PCR on the TCR CDR3 using the HTBI primer set. Each CDR3 protein gets one entry after TCRdb re-called the multiplex PCR reads with MiXCR. The sample shows around 600,000 distinct CDR3 sequences, 15% to 19% of them seen only once. This sample is part of a study of T cells in Graves' hyperthyroidism and ophthalmopathy. Study-level findings and limits: Median prediction lead before ophthalmopathy onset was about 6.7 months with the model.

The CDR3 has 14 amino acids. V dropped 1 base and J dropped 5 bases, with 9 bases sitting between them. Germline V gene data show CDR1 as LGHDT and CDR2 as YNNKEL (reference sequence). The receptor was derived from a woman in her 30s with Graves' hyperthyroidism. The V call is TRBV3-1, the J call TRBJ2-1; a possible D gene is TRBD2 (5 bases). The specimen sequenced was blood. The CDR3 DNA reads as TGTGCCAGCAGCCAAGGGCGGGTCCACAATGAGCAGTTCTTC. Its protein product is CASSQGRVHNEQFF.